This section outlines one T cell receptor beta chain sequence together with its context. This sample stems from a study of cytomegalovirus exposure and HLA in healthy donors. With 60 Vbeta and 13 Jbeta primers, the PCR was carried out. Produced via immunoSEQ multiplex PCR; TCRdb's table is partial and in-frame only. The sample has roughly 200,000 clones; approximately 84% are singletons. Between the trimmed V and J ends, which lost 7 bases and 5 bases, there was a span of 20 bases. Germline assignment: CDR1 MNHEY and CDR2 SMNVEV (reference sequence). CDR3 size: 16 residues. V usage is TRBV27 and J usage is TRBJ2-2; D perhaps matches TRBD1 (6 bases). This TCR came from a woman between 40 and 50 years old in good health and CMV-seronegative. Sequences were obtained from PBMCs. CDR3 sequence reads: CASKTFIRGRTGELFF. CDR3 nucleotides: TGTGCCAGCAAGACGTTTATCAGGGGCCGGACCGGGGAGCTGTTTTTT.